The clone carrying this TCR beta chain was seen more than once but under ten times. This sample was included in a study of CD8+ T cells in alopecia areata. Treatment given: oral pan-JAK inhibitor, 5-10 mg twice daily. cDNA serving as the sequencing template came from extracted, reverse transcribed RNA. The data were produced by immunoSEQ multiplex PCR, yet TCRdb's version contains in-frame clones alone and is incomplete. The top ten clones hold around a quarter of a sample with fewer than 150,000 clones, 82% of them seen once. Germline CDR1 SQVTM, CDR2 ANQGSEA. V lost 2 bases, J lost 6 bases, and 17 bases lay in between. CDR3 size: 15 residues.

Sequences were derived from CD8+ T cells sorted from blood, sampled at week 4, from a patient treated with tofacitinib. The chain combines TRBV29-1 with TRBJ1-5, with a possible D match to TRBD1 (5 bases). This TCR was sampled from a human donor with alopecia areata. Written as DNA, the CDR3 is TGCAGCGTTGAACTGCGGGGGGGAGCCGGTCAGCCCCAGCATTTT. It codes for CSVELRGGAGQPQHF.